This T cell receptor beta chain derives from a study of OX40 agonist ivuxolimab in advanced cancers. Across the whole study: Of the patients, three showed partial responses, one with hepatocellular carcinoma and two with cutaneous melanoma. General study results and limits: CD8+ T cells averaged more expanded clones than CD4+. The CD4+ and CD8+ T cells in the blood had expanded clonally by week 6 at 0.1 to 3.0 mg/kg.

This clone was observed once. Its antigen is unidentified. J gave up 4 bases and V 7 bases, and 10 bases lay outside the gene matches. The CDR3 spans 15 residues. Germline V CDR1 and CDR2: SGHRS, YFSETQ. Clones were read by immunoSEQ multiplex PCR, and TCRdb kept only the in-frame ones, dropping some. Here the sample spans some 85,000 clones, roughly 90% being singletons. This rearrangement joins TRBV5-1 to TRBJ2-2, with 7 positions matching TRBD1. This specimen was CD4+ or CD8+ T cells sorted from blood, taken in a trial of the OX40 agonist ivuxolimab. This clonotype was sampled from an adult with an advanced solid tumor such as melanoma, head and neck, liver or kidney cancer. In DNA form, the CDR3 reads TGCGCCAGCGCCTCAGGGGGTACCACCACCGGGGAGCTGTTTTTT. Encoded protein: CASASGGTTTGELFF. Full variable domain (rest looked up from reference TRBV5-1 and TRBJ2-2): KAGVTQTPRYLIKTRGQQVTLSCSPISGHRSVSWYQQTPGQGLQFLFEYFSETQRNKGNFPGRFSGRQFSNSRSEMNVSTLELGDSALYLCASASGGTTTGELFFGEGSRLTVL.